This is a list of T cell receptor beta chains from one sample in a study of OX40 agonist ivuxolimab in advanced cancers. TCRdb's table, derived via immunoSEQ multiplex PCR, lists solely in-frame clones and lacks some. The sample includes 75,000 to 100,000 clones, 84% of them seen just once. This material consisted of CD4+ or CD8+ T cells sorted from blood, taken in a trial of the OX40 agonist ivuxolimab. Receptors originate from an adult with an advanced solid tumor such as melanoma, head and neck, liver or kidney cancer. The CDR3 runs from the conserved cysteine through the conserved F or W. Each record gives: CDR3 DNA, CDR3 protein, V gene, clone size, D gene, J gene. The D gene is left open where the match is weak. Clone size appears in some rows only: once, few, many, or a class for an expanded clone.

TGTGCCAGCAGCCTTTATTTCCCTAATGGCTACACCTTC	CASSLYFPNGYTF	TRBV6-1	NA	NA	TRBJ1-2
TGTGCCATCGGGGGCGGGAAGAACACCGGGGAGCTGTTTTTT	CAIGGGKNTGELFF	TRBV10-3	NA	NA	TRBJ2-2
TGTGCCAGCAGTTCCCAGGGGCCTTCCTCCTACGAGCAGTACTTC	CASSSQGPSSYEQYF	TRBV27	NA	NA	TRBJ2-7
TGTGCCAGCAGTTACTCGGGGGGTTATCAGCCCCAGCATTTT	CASSYSGGYQPQHF	TRBV6-5	NA	NA	TRBJ1-5
TGTGCCAGCAGCTTAGACGTCGGGCTACATGAGCAGTTCTTC	CASSLDVGLHEQFF	TRBV7-8	NA	NA	TRBJ2-1
TGTGCCACCAGAGAGATAGAGACCACCATATATTTT	CATREIETTIYF	TRBV15	once	NA	TRBJ1-3
TGTGCCAGTAGTATCCCCGGGACGTCGGGGAATGAGCAGTTCTTC	CASSIPGTSGNEQFF	TRBV19	NA	NA	TRBJ2-1
TGTGCCAGCAGCCGTTACAGAGAAGCTTTCTTT	CASSRYREAFF	TRBV5-6	once	NA	TRBJ1-1
TGCGCCAGCAGCTTTGAGGGGACAGGTTGGTACCCGTACGAGCAGTACTTC	CASSFEGTGWYPYEQYF	TRBV5-1	NA	TRBD1	TRBJ2-7
TGTGCCACCCTCACCGGGTACCCGACCTACGAGCAGTACTTC	CATLTGYPTYEQYF	TRBV6-5	NA	NA	TRBJ2-7
TGTGCCAGCACGAAGGAACTTCTGAACACTGAAGCTTTCTTT	CASTKELLNTEAFF	TRBV6-1	NA	NA	TRBJ1-1
TGTGCCACCAGCAAACCCGGGACGTCGTGGGGCACAGATACGCAGTATTTT	CATSKPGTSWGTDTQYF	TRBV15	NA	NA	TRBJ2-3
TGTGCCAGCAGTTATCTCGGGGGCGCCCCTGAAGCTTTCTTT	CASSYLGGAPEAFF	TRBV6-6	NA	NA	TRBJ1-1
TGTGCCAGCAGTGAATACGAACAGGGGTTATACTATGGCTACACCTTC	CASSEYEQGLYYGYTF	TRBV6-1	NA	TRBD1	TRBJ1-2
TGCGCCAGCAGCCCGGACGGGAGGGGCTACACCTTC	CASSPDGRGYTF	TRBV5-1	NA	NA	TRBJ1-2
TGTGCCAGTAGTATTGGCACTGAATCCACAGATACGCAGTATTTT	CASSIGTESTDTQYF	TRBV19	NA	NA	TRBJ2-3
TGTGCCAGCAGTCGTAAGAGAAGGGTCGCACTCCTCAATGCAACTAATGAAAAACTGTTTTTT	CASSRKRRVALLNATNEKLFF	TRBV2	NA	NA	TRBJ1-4
TGTGCCAGTACCCCAGGAGCGGCAGATACGCAGTATTTT	CASTPGAADTQYF	TRBV19	NA	NA	TRBJ2-3
TGTGCCAGCAGCTCCACTGACAGGGTGAACTATGGCTACACCTTC	CASSSTDRVNYGYTF	TRBV21-1	NA	NA	TRBJ1-2
TGCGCCAGCAGCCCTCGACAGGGCCCAGATACGCAGTATTTT	CASSPRQGPDTQYF	TRBV4-3	NA	TRBD1	TRBJ2-3
TGCAGCGTTGATTCGGGACATCCTCGGGGGGACAATGAGCAGTTCTTC	CSVDSGHPRGDNEQFF	TRBV29-1	NA	NA	TRBJ2-1
TGTGCCAGTAGTATAAGTAGCGACCTGGGTGCTGAGCAGTTCTTC	CASSISSDLGAEQFF	TRBV19	NA	NA	TRBJ2-1
TGTGCCAGCAGGGGGTCTGCTGGGGCCAACGTCCTGACTTTC	CASRGSAGANVLTF	TRBV2	once	NA	TRBJ2-6
TGTGCCAGCAGTTACGAGGGGGCTGGTGAGCAGTACTTC	CASSYEGAGEQYF	TRBV6-5	NA	TRBD1	TRBJ2-7
TGTGCCAGCAGGGGGTGGAATCAGCCCCAGCATTTT	CASRGWNQPQHF	TRBV2	NA	NA	TRBJ1-5